This T cell receptor beta chain was recovered during a study of Ad26.COV2.S vaccination and SARS-CoV-2 variants. Background on the study: The study gave Ad26.COV2.S intramuscularly, once or twice 56 days apart.

CDR1 is MDHEN and CDR2 is SYDVKM in the germline V gene. The CDR3 covers 15 residues. J lost 9 bases, V lost 3 bases, and 8 bases had no gene match. This clone was seen only a few times. Specified treatment: roughly 20 received Ad26.COV2.S at low or high dose, single or two shots; about 5 received placebo; per-sample allocation not given. On day 63 after the first injection, vaccine and placebo recipients gave samples. Sequenced by immunoSEQ multiplex PCR; TCRdb stores in-frame clones only, minus some. The table records around 300,000 clones, around 89% of them present only once. This chain connects TRBV28 to TRBJ2-4; 10 bases agree with TRBD1. Here the sequenced sample was peripheral blood, taken in a trial of Ad26.COV2.S vaccine versus placebo. The TCR comes from a person aged 18-60 years who received the Ad26.COV2.S COVID-19 vaccine or a placebo. The CDR3 sequence: CASSFRTGGNSIQYF. The DNA for the CDR3 is TGTGCCAGCAGTTTCAGGACAGGGGGTAATAGCATTCAGTACTTC. Variable domain in full (rest from reference TRBV28 and TRBJ2-4): DVKVTQSSRYLVKRTGEKVFLECVQDMDHENMFWYRQDPGLGLRLIYFSYDVKMKEKGDIPEGYSVSREKKERFSLILESASTNQTSMYLCASSFRTGGNSIQYFGAGTRLSVL.